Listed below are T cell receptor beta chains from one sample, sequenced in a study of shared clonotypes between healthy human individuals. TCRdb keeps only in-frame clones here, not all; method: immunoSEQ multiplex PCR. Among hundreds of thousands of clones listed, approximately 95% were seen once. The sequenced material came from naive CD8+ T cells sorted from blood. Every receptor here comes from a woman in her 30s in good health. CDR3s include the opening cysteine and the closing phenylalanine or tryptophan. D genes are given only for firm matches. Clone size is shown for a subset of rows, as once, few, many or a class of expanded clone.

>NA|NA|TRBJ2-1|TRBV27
TGTGCCAGCAGTTTACCCTTCCATGAGCAGTTCTTC
CASSLPFHEQFF
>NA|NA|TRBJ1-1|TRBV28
TGTGCCAGCAGAGGAGGGAGAGGGGGAGGGACTGAAGCTTTCTTT
CASRGGRGGGTEAFF
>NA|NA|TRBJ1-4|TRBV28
TGTGCCAGCAGTTTATTCGGGGGAACTAATGAAAAACTGTTTTTT
CASSLFGGTNEKLFF
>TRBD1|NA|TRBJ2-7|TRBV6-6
TGTGCCAGCAGTTGTACCGGGACAGGGAACTACGAGCAGTACTTC
CASSCTGTGNYEQYF
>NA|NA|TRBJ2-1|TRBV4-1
TGCGCCAGCAGCCAAGCCGCTAACGACAATGAGCAGTTCTTC
CASSQAANDNEQFF
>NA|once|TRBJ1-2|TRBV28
TGTGCCAGCAGTTTGGAAAGGCCAAACTATGGCTACACCTTC
CASSLERPNYGYTF
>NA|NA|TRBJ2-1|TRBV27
TGTGCCAGCAATTGGGGCGACAGCCACAATGAGCAGTTCTTC
CASNWGDSHNEQFF
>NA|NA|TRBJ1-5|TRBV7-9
TGTGCCAGCAGCTTAGGACCGCCGGGGTGGCCCCAGCATTTT
CASSLGPPGWPQHF
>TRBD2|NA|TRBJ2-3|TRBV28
TGTGCCAGCACCCTAGGGCTAGCGGGAGACACAGATACGCAGTATTTT
CASTLGLAGDTDTQYF
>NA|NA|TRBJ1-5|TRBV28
TGTGCCAGCACCATACTAGAAAGCAATCAGCCCCAGCATTTT
CASTILESNQPQHF
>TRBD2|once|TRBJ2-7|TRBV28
TGTGCCAGCAGTCTGGGACTAGCGGGAGTTTTCTTCGACGAGCAGTACTTC
CASSLGLAGVFFDEQYF
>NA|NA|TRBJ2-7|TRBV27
TGTGCCAGCGGTTTCCGGGGCTACGAGCAGTACTTC
CASGFRGYEQYF
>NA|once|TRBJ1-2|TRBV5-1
TGCGCCAGCCGACCTAAAGGTGGCTATGGCTACACCTTC
CASRPKGGYGYTF
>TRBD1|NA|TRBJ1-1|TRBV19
TGTGCCACCAAAAACAGGGGCCCCACTGAAGCTTTCTTT
CATKNRGPTEAFF
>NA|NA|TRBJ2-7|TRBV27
TGTGCCAGCAGTTTAACAGGCTTCTACGAGCAGTACTTC
CASSLTGFYEQYF
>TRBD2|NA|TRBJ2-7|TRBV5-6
TGTGCCAGCAGCATAGCGGGAGGGCCGGGTGAGCAGTACTTC
CASSIAGGPGEQYF
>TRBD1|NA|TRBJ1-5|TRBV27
TGTGCCAGCAGCTCCTCCCAGGGGGAAGTAAGGCAGCCCCAGCATTTT
CASSSSQGEVRQPQHF
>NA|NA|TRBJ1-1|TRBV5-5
TGTGCCAGCAGCTCCCGTGGAGACCAAGCTTTCTTT
CASSSRGDQAFF
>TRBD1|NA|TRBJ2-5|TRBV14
TGTGCCAGCAGCCACCCCGGGACAGGGTGGGCAGAGACCCAGTACTTC
CASSHPGTGWAETQYF
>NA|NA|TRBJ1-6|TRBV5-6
TGTGCCAGCAGCTCGAGCGGGGGGTCCCTCCACTTT
CASSSSGGSLHF
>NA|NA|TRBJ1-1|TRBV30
TGTGCCTGGGGTGGTGACTTCATGAACACTGAAGCTTTCTTT
CAWGGDFMNTEAFF
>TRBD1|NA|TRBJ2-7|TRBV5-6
TGTGCCAGCAGCTTGGCGCAGGGGGCATTCCACGAGCAGTACTTC
CASSLAQGAFHEQYF